This TCR beta chain was found in a study of CD8 T cells in ankylosing spondylitis. Study-level results: What seemed typical of ankylosing spondylitis blood was a TCR beta motif built from eight highly homologous variants.

The CDR3 is 15 amino acids. Germline loops: CDR1 SGHRS, CDR2 YFSETQ. Trimming cost V 2 bases and J 1 base; bases outside gene matches: 3. TCRdb itself ran the 5' RACE reads through MiXCR, one entry per CDR3 protein. This table has a few hundred thousand distinct CDR3 sequences, roughly a quarter appearing once. This clonotype has at least ten counts. Antigen: not known. The TCR originated in a male donor with ankylosing spondylitis or in good health (not recorded which). The V and J genes are TRBV5-1 and TRBJ2-4, with TRBD2 identical over 7 bases. Material for sequencing was blood, either unsorted or a sorted T cell fraction (not recorded which). CDR3 sequence (DNA): TGCGCCAGCAGCTTAAGCGGGGCGGCCAAAAACATTCAGTACTTC. It specifies CASSLSGAAKNIQYF.